Presented here are 30 T cell receptor beta chains from one specimen sequenced in a study of tissue T cells after allogeneic stem cell transplantation. Profiled with immunoSEQ multiplex PCR; TCRdb holds only in-frame clones, not every one. The top ten hold around 0.5% of the sample, which has around 51,000 clones, around 70% seen once. Material: sorted cells pooled from one or two spleens. The origin of the receptors is a pool of C57BL/6 mice in good health.

Regarding this clone: Gene labels here are mouse ones. The read ends 1 residue early relative to the CDR3; the germline J gene fills the gap. This sequence joins TRBV2 and TRBJ1-1; D is perhaps TRBD1 (5 bases). The CDR3 has 13 residues. Germline CDR1 LGHNA, CDR2 YSYQKL. Trimming cost V 0 bases and J 5 bases, with 7 bases left between them. The DNA read from the CDR3 is TGTGCCAGCAGCCAAGACAGGGAGACAGAAGTCTTC. This encodes CASSQDRETEVF. From start to end, the CDR3 is CASSQDRETEVFF.

Notes on this clone: Germline and genes here are mouse. The CDR3 end is not reached by the read, which stops 1 residue before it; the germline J gene fills it in. The rearrangement joins TRBV31 to TRBJ1-1, with TRBD1 matching 9 bases. The CDR3 extends over 13 amino acids. V shed 0 bases and J 7 bases; nucleotides not matched to a gene: 3. Germline V gene data show CDR1 as GKSSPN and CDR2 as SITVG. The sequenced CDR3 bases are TGTGCCTGGAGTCTAGTGGGACAGGGAGAAGTCTTC. Translation gives CAWSLVGQGEVF. The entire CDR3 sequence reads CAWSLVGQGEVFF.

Points on this clone: Mouse germline and gene names are used. Coverage ceases 1 residue before the CDR3 finishes, and the germline J gene fills in the end. The chain couples TRBV19 to TRBJ1-1; the D is unclear. V lost 0 bases and J lost 4, with 7 bases in between. This CDR3 has 13 amino acids. Germline-derived CDR1 and CDR2 are FNHDT and SITEND (reference sequence). The CDR3 here is CASSIGGITEVFF. Partial CDR3 DNA: TGTGCCAGCAGTATAGGCGGGATCACAGAAGTCTTC.

To note about this clone: Gene labels here are mouse ones. The read finishes 1 residue shy of the CDR3 end, and the germline J gene is used to complete it. The rearrangement links TRBV16 to TRBJ2-7; 12 positions match TRBD2. Germline V gene sequence: CDR1 SGHSA, CDR2 FRNQAP. CDR3 length equals 15 residues. Unmatched junction bases numbered 5, after V lost 4 bases and J lost 4 bases. The part of the CDR3 DNA that was read is TGTGCAAGCAGCTCGACTGGGGGGGCTGAGTATGAACAGTAC. Translating it yields CASSSTGGAEYEQY. The whole CDR3 sequence is CASSSTGGAEYEQYF. Full variable domain (remainder filled in from reference TRBV16 and TRBJ2-7): NAGVIQTPRHKVTGKGQEATLWCEPISGHSAVFWYRQTIVQGLEFLTYFRNQAPIDDSGMPKERFSAQMPNQSHSTLKIQSTQPQDSAVYLCASSSTGGAEYEQYFGPGTRLTVL.

With regard to this clone: Genes here carry mouse names. The part of the CDR3 DNA that was read is TGTGCCAGCAGTCCTGGGACTGGGGGGAGCTCCTATGAACAGTAC. Translation gives CASSPGTGGSSYEQY. The entire CDR3 protein reads CASSPGTGGSSYEQYF. V usage is TRBV26 and J usage is TRBJ2-7, with 12 bases fitting TRBD2. The read halts 1 residue ahead of the CDR3 end, with the missing end drawn from the germline J gene. CDR3 length: 16 residues. Germline V gene data show CDR1 as KGHPV and CDR2 as FQNQEV (reference sequence). The trim removed 4 bases at V and 0 bases at J, leaving 4 bases unmatched.

Points on this clone: Gene names are mouse gene names. The read stops 1 residue short of the end of the CDR3; the missing end is completed from the germline J gene. The V gene is TRBV15, the J gene TRBJ2-2, with 7 bases lining up with TRBD1. Germline V CDR1 and CDR2: SGHND, FRSKSL. CDR3 length: 15 amino acids. V lost 5 bases, J lost 0 bases, and 3 bases stayed unmatched. CDR3 DNA, as far as it was read: TGTGCCAGCAGTCAAGGGACAGCAAACACCGGGCAGCTCTAC. Its translation is CASSQGTANTGQLY. The full CDR3 reads CASSQGTANTGQLYF.

Points on this clone: The gene symbols are mouse symbols. The read comes to an end 1 residue before the CDR3 does, leaving the germline J gene to fill in the end. V gene TRBV1 combines with J gene TRBJ2-7, with TRBD2 matching over 10 bases. The CDR3 has 14 residues. V trimming: 0 bases; J trimming: 5 bases; junction bases outside the gene matches: 1. Germline-derived CDR1 and CDR2 are NSQYPW and LRSPGD (reference sequence). The CDR3 DNA, read in part, is TGCACCTGCAGTGCAGACTGGGGGGGCGATGAACAGTAC. This codes for CTCSADWGGDEQY. The whole CDR3 region reads CTCSADWGGDEQYF.

This clone showed up just a few times. Germline and genes here are mouse. From the germline J gene comes the end of the CDR3, since the read stops 1 residue before it. The sample holds other DNA sequences that translate to the same CDR3. This sequence joins TRBV31 and TRBJ1-1; possible D gene TRBD1, 5 bases. Per germline, CDR1 GKSSPN and CDR2 SITVG. This CDR3 spans 11 amino acids. The V and J ends lost 0 bases and 7 bases respectively, with 6 bases between them. CDR3 DNA (partial): TGTGCCTGGAGTCTAGACAGAGAAGTCTTC. It yields the protein CAWSLDREVF. In full, the CDR3 reads CAWSLDREVFF.

Points on this clone: The gene names here belong to mouse. The read gets to within 1 residue of the CDR3 end, and the germline J gene fills in the rest. This rearrangement joins TRBV29 to TRBJ2-3, with unresolved D. This CDR3 contains 11 residues. Trimming pared 3 bases from V and 4 bases from J, leaving 2 bases between. Per the germline V gene, CDR1 is MSHET and CDR2 is SYDVDS. The CDR3 loop is CASSFTETLYF. The sequenced part of the CDR3 DNA is TGTGCTAGCAGTTTTACAGAAACGCTGTAT. Based on the CDR3 plus reference TRBV29 and TRBJ2-3, the full variable domain is DMKVTQMPRYLIKRMGENVLLECGQDMSHETMYWYRQDPGLGLQLIYISYDVDSNSEGDIPKGYRVSRKKREHFSLILDSAKTNQTSVYFCASSFTETLYFGSGTRLTVL.

A remark on this clone: Mouse germline and gene names are used. From the germline J gene comes the end of the CDR3, since the read stops 1 residue before it. This rearrangement joins TRBV19 to TRBJ2-7, with a weak D call TRBD1 (6 bases). This CDR3 has 13 amino acids. Deletions cut 5 bases from V and 3 bases from J, with 12 bases between. Germline V gene data show CDR1 as FNHDT and CDR2 as SITEND (reference sequence). The part of the CDR3 DNA that was read is TGTGCCAGCAGCACAGGGATTGACTATGAACAGTAC. Translated, it gives CASSTGIDYEQY. In full, the CDR3 reads CASSTGIDYEQYF.

Points on this clone: Each gene name is a mouse one. This CDR3 is CASSQTGGATYEQYF. Incomplete CDR3 DNA: TGTGCCAGCAGCCAGACTGGGGGGGCAACCTATGAACAGTAC. The rearrangement links TRBV5 to TRBJ2-7, with 12 bases lining up with TRBD2. From the germline J gene comes the end of the CDR3, since the read stops 1 residue before it. Trimming removed 3 bases from V and 2 bases from J; junction bases left unmatched: 2. The CDR3 loop spans 15 amino acids. The germline CDR1 and CDR2 sequences are LGHNA and YNLKQL (reference sequence).

Concerning this clone itself: Gene names and germline refer to mouse. CDR3 DNA, as far as it was read: TGTGCCAGCAGTGAGACAGGGCGTTATAACTATGCTGAGCAGTTC. Encoded protein: CASSETGRYNYAEQF. The full-length CDR3 reads as CASSETGRYNYAEQFF. This chain links TRBV13-1 with TRBJ2-1, with 7 bases aligning to TRBD1. The missing CDR3 end, 1 residue past where the read stops, is filled in from the germline J gene. This CDR3 comprises 16 residues. Germline trimming cut 2 bases from V and 0 bases from J; bases unmatched to any gene: 5. Per the germline V gene, CDR1 is NSHNY and CDR2 is SYGAGN.

This clone was seen just once. All gene names here are mouse names. The CDR3 end lies 1 residue beyond the end of the read and is filled in from the germline J gene. V and J are TRBV13-2 and TRBJ2-7, with 9 bases aligning to TRBD2. This CDR3 is 14 amino acids long. Unmatched junction bases numbered 10, after V lost 5 bases and J lost 7 bases. The germline V gene has CDR1 NNHNN and CDR2 SYGAGS (reference sequence). CDR3 protein: CASGVLGGAREQYF. CDR3 bases read: TGTGCCAGCGGGGTCCTGGGGGGGGCGCGGGAACAGTAC.

Note on this clone: Gene labels here are mouse ones. With the read ending 1 residue before the CDR3 end, the germline J gene is used to fill in that end. The genes are TRBV12-2 and TRBJ2-7; 9 bases match TRBD2. Germline CDR1 is SGHLS and CDR2 is HYDKME. V shed 4 bases, J shed 4 bases, and the junction held 10 bases outside the gene matches. The CDR3 totals 15 residues. The CDR3 sequence is CASSLRDWGSYEQYF. CDR3 DNA (partial): TGTGCCAGCTCCCTACGAGACTGGGGGAGTTATGAACAGTAC.

Details on this clone: Gene and germline names: mouse. Incomplete CDR3 DNA: TGCACCTGCAGTGCCCATTTTAACCAAGACACCCAGTAC. This sequence encodes CTCSAHFNQDTQY. The full CDR3 is CTCSAHFNQDTQYF. The chain employs TRBV1 and TRBJ2-5; D is undetermined. Read data end 1 residue before the CDR3 end; the end is taken from the germline J gene. Germline assignment: CDR1 NSQYPW and CDR2 LRSPGD (reference sequence). The CDR3 covers 14 residues. The ends were cut back, 3 bases at V and 0 bases at J, with 7 bases in the middle.

About this clone: Gene names denote mouse genes. The CDR3 goes on 1 residue after the read ends, and that part is filled in from the germline J gene. The same CDR3 arises from other DNA sequences in this sample as well. The chain is built from TRBV2 and TRBJ1-1; tentative D call: TRBD1 (5 bases). Looked up from germline, CDR1 is LGHNA and CDR2 is YSYQKL. The CDR3 is made up of 14 amino acids. The V end lost 3 bases, the J end lost 0 bases, and 8 bases lay between the germline ends. Incomplete CDR3 DNA: TGTGCCAGCAGCCAGGACAATGCAAACACAGAAGTCTTC. It is translated as CASSQDNANTEVF. The CDR3 in its entirety is CASSQDNANTEVFF.

This clone has only one observation. The gene symbols are mouse symbols. CDR3 DNA, as far as it was read: TGTGCCACCGACAGGGGAAACACAGAAGTCTTC. This codes for CATDRGNTEVF. The CDR3 in full is CATDRGNTEVFF. The rearrangement links TRBV13-1 to TRBJ1-1; TRBD1 agrees at 8 bases. Read sequence stops 1 residue before the CDR3 end, and the germline J gene provides the missing end. The CDR3 is 12 amino acids. Trimming took 9 bases from V and 1 from J; bases not matched to a gene: 2. The germline CDR1 and CDR2 sequences are NSHNY and SYGAGN.

This clone showed up just a few times. Gene names are the mouse ones. The read ends 1 residue early relative to the CDR3; the germline J gene fills the gap. J is TRBJ1-3 and V is TRBV16, with TRBD1 as a possible D gene (5 bases). The CDR3 spans 15 residues. Germline V gives CDR1 SGHSA, CDR2 FRNQAP. The V end lost 3 bases, the J end lost 0 bases, and 9 bases lay between the germline ends. Here the CDR3 reads CASSFPGNSGNTLYF. CDR3 DNA, as far as it was read: TGTGCAAGCAGCTTCCCAGGGAATTCTGGAAATACGCTCTAT.

To note about this clone: Gene names refer to mouse genes. The part of the CDR3 DNA that was read is TGTGCAAGCAGCAGACTGGGGGCTAACTATGCTGAGCAGTTC. The encoded protein is CASSRLGANYAEQF. The entire CDR3 is CASSRLGANYAEQFF. The genes are TRBV16 and TRBJ2-1; 9 bases fit TRBD2. The read is 1 residue too short to cover the CDR3 end, so that end is filled in from the germline J gene. In germline, CDR1 is SGHSA, CDR2 FRNQAP. The CDR3 spans 15 residues. V shed 5 bases, J shed 0 bases, and the junction held 2 bases outside the gene matches.

This clone was detected a few times. Gene names refer to mouse genes. The CDR3 end is not reached by the read, which stops 1 residue before it; the germline J gene fills it in. The chain carries TRBV5 and TRBJ1-4, with TRBD1 matching 8 bases. The CDR3 is made up of 16 amino acids. Germline CDR1 and CDR2: LGHNA and YNLKQL (reference sequence). Germline trimming cut 4 bases from V and 2 bases from J; bases unmatched to any gene: 6. The chain's CDR3 is CASSPRRQGSNERLFF. The CDR3 DNA, read in part, is TGTGCCAGCAGCCCCCGGCGACAGGGGTCCAACGAAAGATTATTT.

Note on this clone: The gene names given are mouse names. The read terminates 1 residue before the CDR3 end, so the remaining end is supplied by the germline J gene. The V call is TRBV19, the J call TRBJ2-4, with 9 bases fitting TRBD1. The V gene end was trimmed by 2 bases and the J gene end by 3 bases; junction bases not matched to a gene: 1. This CDR3 is 14 amino acids long. The germline V gene has CDR1 FNHDT and CDR2 SITEND (reference sequence). Here the CDR3 reads CASSIDRGQNTLYF. The sequenced part of the CDR3 DNA is TGTGCCAGCAGTATCGACAGGGGGCAAAACACCTTGTAC.

Worth noting for this clone: Germline and genes: mouse. The sequence runs out 1 residue before the end of the CDR3; the remainder is reconstructed from the germline J gene. The gene calls are TRBV2 and TRBJ1-1; weak D call: TRBD1 (6 bases). This CDR3 is 14 amino acids long. Germline V gene data show CDR1 as LGHNA and CDR2 as YSYQKL. V gave up 0 bases and J gave up 5 bases, with 10 bases separating them. The CDR3 sequence: CASSQEQGGTEVFF. CDR3 DNA (partial): TGTGCCAGCAGCCAAGAACAGGGAGGAACAGAAGTCTTC.

On this clone: Gene names denote mouse genes. The read ends 1 residue before the CDR3 terminus; that terminus is restored from the germline J gene. The same CDR3 also results from other DNA sequences found in this sample. This chain connects TRBV20 to TRBJ2-7; either TRBD1 or TRBD2 may fit D (5 bases each). V was cut by 1 base and J by 6 bases, with 10 bases left in between. The CDR3 contains 12 residues. Germline V gene data show CDR1 as GFQATS and CDR2 as STVNSAI. CDR3 loop: CGARGGGVEQYF. Partial CDR3 DNA: TGTGGTGCTAGGGGGGGCGGGGTTGAACAGTAC.

About this clone itself: The gene names given are mouse names. From the germline J gene comes the end of the CDR3, since the read stops 1 residue before it. This chain uses TRBV20 with TRBJ2-7; 9 positions match TRBD2. Trimming removed 3 bases from V and 3 bases from J; junction bases left unmatched: 3. This CDR3 is 13 amino acids long. Germline CDR1 is GFQATS and CDR2 is STVNSAI. CDR3 DNA (partial): TGTGGTGCTAGTGGACTGGGGAACTATGAACAGTAC. The encoded protein is CGASGLGNYEQY. The complete CDR3 reads CGASGLGNYEQYF.

In the case of this clone: Germline and genes here are mouse. The read ends 1 residue before the CDR3 terminus; that terminus is restored from the germline J gene. This rearrangement joins TRBV19 to TRBJ2-3; weak D call: TRBD1 (6 bases). Per the germline V gene, CDR1 is FNHDT and CDR2 is SITEND (reference sequence). Trimming shortened V by 5 bases and J by 0 bases, and 7 bases separated the two germline ends. The CDR3 totals 13 residues. The CDR3: CASRRGSAETLYF. The sequenced CDR3 bases are TGTGCCAGCAGGAGGGGGAGTGCAGAAACGCTGTAT.

For this clone: Mouse gene names apply. The CDR3 extends 1 residue past the end of the read, so its final part is completed from the germline J gene. V usage is TRBV12-1 and J usage is TRBJ1-4; 9 bases are a match to TRBD1. The CDR3 is 14 amino acids. In germline, CDR1 is SGHSN, CDR2 HYEKVE. The J segment lost 2 bases and the V segment lost 6 bases, leaving 3 bases of the junction unmatched. CDR3 sequence reads: CASRDRESNERLFF. The sequenced CDR3 bases are TGTGCCAGCCGGGACAGGGAATCCAACGAAAGATTATTT.

Comment on this clone: Mouse gene names and germline throughout. The read ends 1 residue before the CDR3 terminus; that terminus is restored from the germline J gene. The chain combines TRBV31 with TRBJ1-4, with a tentative D call TRBD1 (5 bases). Germline V gene sequence: CDR1 GKSSPN, CDR2 SITVG. The germline V and J ends were trimmed by 0 bases and 3 bases, with 11 bases remaining between them. This CDR3 comprises 15 residues. CDR3 loop: CAWSLWGETNERLFF. The CDR3 DNA, read in part, is TGTGCCTGGAGTCTGTGGGGGGAGACCAACGAAAGATTATTT. Full variable domain (outside the CDR3, taken from reference TRBV31 and TRBJ1-4): AQTIHQWPVAEIKAVGSPLSLGCTIKGKSSPNLYWYWQATGGTLQQLFYSITVGQVESVVQLNLSASRPKDDQFILSTEKLLLSHSGFYLCAWSLWGETNERLFFGHGTKLSVL.

About this clone itself: The listed genes are named as in mouse. The CDR3 goes on 1 residue after the read ends, and that part is filled in from the germline J gene. This chain uses TRBV29 with TRBJ2-2; a possible D gene is TRBD1 (6 bases). The V end was cut by 4 bases, the J end by 7 bases, with 13 bases between. Germline-derived CDR1 and CDR2 are MSHET and SYDVDS. The CDR3 has 14 amino acids. CDR3 bases read: TGTGCTAGCAGTTCCACAGGGAGGGTCGGGCAGCTCTAC. This gives the protein CASSSTGRVGQLY. The whole CDR3 reads CASSSTGRVGQLYF.

Details on this clone: The gene names given are mouse names. The sequenced fragment ends 1 residue before the CDR3 boundary, so the rest is inferred from the germline J gene. The chain employs TRBV1 and TRBJ2-4, with TRBD2 matching 11 bases. V lost 0 bases and J lost 6; bases outside the gene matches: 5. Germline V CDR1 and CDR2: NSQYPW, LRSPGD (reference sequence). The CDR3 is 16 amino acids. The sequenced part of the CDR3 DNA is TGCACCTGCAGTGCAGATACTGGGGGGGCGTGGAACACCTTGTAC. Protein product: CTCSADTGGAWNTLY. The entire CDR3 reads CTCSADTGGAWNTLYF. The entire variable domain, with the rest obtained from reference TRBV1 and TRBJ2-4, is as follows: VTLLEQNPRWRLVPRGQAVNLRCILKNSQYPWMSWYQQDLQKQLQWLFTLRSPGDKEVKSLPGADYLATRVTDTELRLQVANMSQGRTLYCTCSADTGGAWNTLYFGAGTRLSVL.

For this clone: Gene names are the mouse ones. Read sequence stops 1 residue before the CDR3 end, and the germline J gene provides the missing end. This sequence joins TRBV16 and TRBJ2-7; TRBD2 agrees at 11 bases. CDR3 length: 14 residues. The germline gives CDR1 SGHSA, CDR2 FRNQAP. V gave up 4 bases and J gave up 7 bases; unmatched junction bases: 6. The CDR3 DNA, read in part, is TGTGCAAGCAGCTCCACTGGGGGGGCTGGGGAACAGTAC. Amino acids: CASSSTGGAGEQY. The full CDR3 protein is CASSSTGGAGEQYF.